This entry lists 24 T cell receptor beta chains sequenced from one sample in a study of OX40 agonist ivuxolimab in advanced cancers. Profiled with immunoSEQ multiplex PCR; TCRdb holds only in-frame clones, not every one. The sample contains over 75,000 clones, just over 90% of which appear only once. Specimen: CD4+ or CD8+ T cells sorted from blood, collected in a trial of the OX40 agonist ivuxolimab. The receptors stem from an adult with an advanced solid tumor such as melanoma, head and neck, liver or kidney cancer.

The chain carries TRBV6-5 and TRBJ2-1, with 7 bases lining up with TRBD1. Germline CDR1 MNHEY, CDR2 SVGAGI. J lost 1 base, V lost 6 bases, and 6 bases had no gene match. This CDR3 region has 15 residues. CDR3 DNA: TGTGCCAGCAGCCCTTTGGGACAGTCCTACAATGAGCAGTTCTTC. Translated: CASSPLGQSYNEQFF.

V usage is TRBV18 and J usage is TRBJ1-2, with TRBD1 identical over 10 bases. J gave up 3 bases and V 5 bases, and 12 bases lay outside the gene matches. The CDR3 has 17 amino acids. In germline, CDR1 is KGHSH, CDR2 LQKENI. For the CDR3, the DNA is TGTGCCAGCTCATCACGCTCGGGACAGGGGCTAGACTATGGCTACACCTTC. This gives the protein CASSSRSGQGLDYGYTF.

This clone was seen a single time. The rearrangement joins TRBV7-2 to TRBJ2-1, with 15 nucleotides matching TRBD2. V lost 8 bases, J lost 7 bases, and 6 bases stayed unmatched. CDR1 and CDR2 from the germline V gene are SGHTA and FQGNSA. There are 15 residues in the CDR3. In DNA, the CDR3 is TGTGCCAGCGGCGGACTAGCGGGAGGGTGGAATGAGCAGTTCTTC. This translates into CASGGLAGGWNEQFF.

This clone came up once. The chain carries TRBV5-6 and TRBJ2-5, with TRBD1 matching 11 bases. This CDR3 is 15 amino acids long. Germline V lookup: CDR1 SGHDT, CDR2 YYEEEE. Unmatched junction bases numbered 2, after V lost 0 bases and J lost 4 bases. The CDR3 loop reads CASSLAGQGGETQYF. The CDR3 DNA reads as TGTGCCAGCAGCTTGGCGGGACAGGGGGGAGAGACCCAGTACTTC.

The J gene is TRBJ2-5, the V gene TRBV29-1, with 7 bases matching TRBD1. This CDR3 is built from 13 residues. CDR1 SQVTM and CDR2 ANQGSEA come from the germline V gene. V was pared by 4 bases and J by 3 bases, with 5 bases of the junction left unmatched. As DNA, the CDR3 is TGCAGCGTTGTGGGACAGCCAAAAGAGACCCAGTACTTC. Amino acid sequence: CSVVGQPKETQYF.

V and J are TRBV11-3 and TRBJ2-1; D uncertain. CDR3 length: 13 residues. CDR1 SGHNT and CDR2 YENEEA come from the germline V gene. V lost 2 bases, J lost 4 bases, and 6 bases lay in between. The CDR3 DNA follows: TGTGCCAGCAGCTTACGTGGTTACAATGAGCAGTTCTTC. Amino acid sequence: CASSLRGYNEQFF.

The V gene is TRBV18, the J gene TRBJ2-4; TRBD1 aligns across 10 bases. The V segment lost 3 bases and the J segment 4 bases; nucleotides outside the gene matches: 6. Germline CDR1 KGHSH, CDR2 LQKENI. This CDR3 has 16 residues. As DNA, the CDR3 is TGTGCCAGCTCACCCACAGGACAGGGGGGGAAAAACATTCAGTACTTC. Translation: CASSPTGQGGKNIQYF.

The chain employs TRBV5-1 and TRBJ2-1; 7 nucleotides match TRBD2. This CDR3 comprises 15 residues. The V segment lost 2 bases and the J segment 1 base; nucleotides outside the gene matches: 3. Germline loops: CDR1 SGHRS, CDR2 YFSETQ. The CDR3 DNA reads as TGCGCCAGCAGCTTTGACGGGAGGTCCTACAATGAGCAGTTCTTC. Its translation is CASSFDGRSYNEQFF.

The chain joins TRBV2 to TRBJ2-2; 10 nucleotides match TRBD2. Per the germline V gene, CDR1 is SNHLY and CDR2 is FYNNEI. The CDR3 consists of 15 residues. After removal of 6 bases from V and 6 bases from J, the junction contained 7 bases not matched to a gene. This CDR3 reads CASRQLAGIAGELFF. The CDR3 DNA reads TGTGCCAGCAGACAACTAGCGGGAATCGCCGGGGAGCTGTTTTTT.

The chain links TRBV6-5 to TRBJ1-6; TRBD1 agrees at 7 bases. The J segment lost 9 bases and the V segment lost 0 bases, leaving 5 bases of the junction unmatched. This CDR3 has 15 amino acids. Per germline, CDR1 MNHEY and CDR2 SVGAGI. CDR3 DNA sequence: TGTGCCAGCAGTTACTCGACAGGGCAAACTTCACCCCTCCACTTT. It yields the protein CASSYSTGQTSPLHF.

The chain couples TRBV5-8 to TRBJ2-1; TRBD2 agrees at 7 bases. Germline trimming cut 0 bases from V and 5 bases from J; bases unmatched to any gene: 5. Germline lookup yields CDR1 SGHTS and CDR2 YDEGEE. This CDR3 contains 15 residues. CDR3 amino acids: CASSLAGLVNNEQFF. The CDR3 DNA sequence: TGTGCCAGCAGCTTGGCCGGACTAGTAAACAATGAGCAGTTCTTC.

This clone appeared a single time. The chain carries TRBV5-6 and TRBJ1-2; weak D call: TRBD1 (5 bases). V shed 4 bases and J shed 1 base, with 11 bases lying between them. Germline V gene data show CDR1 as SGHDT and CDR2 as YYEEEE. The CDR3 runs 14 residues. The CDR3 protein is CASSGGPSNYGYTF. Here the CDR3 DNA reads TGTGCCAGCAGCGGGGGACCGAGTAACTATGGCTACACCTTC.

In DNA, the CDR3 is TGTGCCAGCAGCTCAAACCGGGAAGAGCAGTACTTC. It codes for CASSSNREEQYF. The chain recombines TRBV7-2 with TRBJ2-7; D may be TRBD2 (5 bases). The V and J ends lost 4 bases and 7 bases respectively, with 11 bases between them. The CDR3 contains 12 residues. Germline V gene data show CDR1 as SGHTA and CDR2 as FQGNSA.

The J gene is TRBJ2-7, the V gene TRBV18, with TRBD1 matching over 7 bases. CDR3 length equals 15 residues. V lost 4 bases and J lost 0; bases outside the gene matches: 6. Germline assignment: CDR1 KGHSH and CDR2 LQKENI. CDR3 in DNA: TGTGCCAGCTCACTGGGACAGCAACCCTCCTACGAGCAGTACTTC. Translation: CASSLGQQPSYEQYF.

This chain connects TRBV10-3 to TRBJ1-1; D unclear. The germline gives CDR1 ENHRY, CDR2 SYGVKD. The CDR3 loop spans 14 amino acids. V was shortened by 6 bases and J by 1 base, with 12 bases between the two germline ends. The CDR3 loop reads CAIRIVGENTEAFF. CDR3 DNA sequence: TGTGCCATCAGGATCGTGGGCGAGAACACTGAAGCTTTCTTT.

The chain recombines TRBV7-8 with TRBJ2-1; 14 nucleotides match TRBD2. The V gene end was trimmed by 4 bases and the J gene end by 8 bases; junction bases not matched to a gene: 4. Germline V CDR1 and CDR2: SGHVS, FQNEAQ. There are 15 residues in the CDR3. In DNA form, the CDR3 reads TGTGCCAGCAGCTCGGGACTAGCGGGAGAATATGAGCAGTTCTTC. It translates to CASSSGLAGEYEQFF.

The chain has TRBV11-2 and TRBJ2-2; 8 positions match TRBD2. The CDR3 spans 15 residues. Germline CDR1 and CDR2: SGHAT and FQNNGV. Unmatched junction bases numbered 5, after V lost 3 bases and J lost 5 bases. Here the CDR3 reads CASSFGGRWTGELFF. The CDR3 DNA reads as TGTGCCAGCAGCTTCGGCGGGAGGTGGACCGGGGAGCTGTTTTTT.

The chain has TRBV28 and TRBJ2-7; 9 positions agree with TRBD1. Trimming removed 2 bases from V and 4 bases from J; junction bases left unmatched: 9. The CDR3 is 16 residues long. CDR1 is MDHEN, CDR2 SYDVKM, per germline. The CDR3 region is CASSLGTGSPLYEQYF. CDR3 coding DNA: TGTGCCAGCAGTTTAGGGACAGGGTCCCCCCTTTACGAGCAGTACTTC. The full variable domain, completed using reference TRBV28 and TRBJ2-7, is DVKVTQSSRYLVKRTGEKVFLECVQDMDHENMFWYRQDPGLGLRLIYFSYDVKMKEKGDIPEGYSVSREKKERFSLILESASTNQTSMYLCASSLGTGSPLYEQYFGPGTRLTVT.

This CDR3 reads CASSFTSGDSYEQYF. DNA for the CDR3: TGTGCCAGCAGCTTTACTAGCGGGGATTCCTACGAGCAGTACTTC. This chain joins TRBV11-2 and TRBJ2-7; 10 bases match TRBD2. The V segment lost 3 bases and the J segment 1 base; nucleotides outside the gene matches: 3. Per germline, CDR1 SGHAT and CDR2 FQNNGV. The CDR3 is made up of 15 amino acids.

The chain uses TRBV19 and TRBJ2-7, with 7 bases fitting TRBD1. The CDR3 runs to 13 residues. The germline CDR1 and CDR2 sequences are LNHDA and SQIVND (reference sequence). V lost 8 bases, J lost 2 bases, and 6 bases stayed unmatched. The chain's CDR3 is CASSDRTPYEQYF. The CDR3 DNA sequence: TGTGCCAGTTCGGACAGGACGCCCTACGAGCAGTACTTC.

V gene TRBV18 combines with J gene TRBJ2-7; unclear D gene. The V gene's germline CDR1 is KGHSH and CDR2 LQKENI. CDR3 length: 13 amino acids. The V and J ends lost 0 bases and 1 base respectively, with 4 bases between them. The CDR3 spells CASSPPSSYEQYF. The DNA of the CDR3 is TGTGCCAGCTCACCACCGTCATCCTACGAGCAGTACTTC.

The chain has TRBV14 and TRBJ1-3, with D hard to call. Trimming took 1 base from V and 0 from J, leaving 7 bases between them. Per the germline V gene, CDR1 is SGHDN and CDR2 is FVKESK. The CDR3 runs to 15 residues. The DNA for the CDR3 is TGTGCCAGCAGCCAAGTAGTTAGCTCTGGAAACACCATATATTTT. It codes for CASSQVVSSGNTIYF.

The chain carries TRBV7-8 and TRBJ2-7, with D unresolved. The germline V gene has CDR1 SGHVS and CDR2 FQNEAQ. Trimming cost V 0 bases and J 9 bases, with 9 bases left between them. CDR3 length: 12 residues. The CDR3, as DNA: TGTGCCAGCAGCTTAGCCACCCCGGCGCAGTACTTC. Protein: CASSLATPAQYF.

Written as DNA, the CDR3 is TGTGCCAGCAGCCGAGAGTGGAGTTACGAGCAGTACTTC. It codes for CASSREWSYEQYF. V is TRBV7-8 and J is TRBJ2-7; D is undetermined. The CDR3 consists of 13 residues. The V end was cut by 5 bases, the J end by 4 bases, with 12 bases between. The germline gives CDR1 SGHVS, CDR2 FQNEAQ.